The source of this TCR beta chain is a study of CD8+ T cells in alopecia areata. V was cut by 2 bases and J by 8 bases, with 16 bases left in between. The CDR3 extends over 15 amino acids. Germline CDR1 MNHEY, CDR2 SMNVEV (reference sequence). Once RNA had been extracted, it was reverse transcribed into cDNA to act as the sequencing template. Some clones are missing from TCRdb's copy, which holds only in-frame ones; the method was immunoSEQ multiplex PCR. The sample lists 110,000 to 150,000 clones; about 60% were seen once. The TCR comes from a human donor with alopecia areata. This chain connects TRBV27 to TRBJ2-1, with D tentatively TRBD1 or TRBD2 (5 bases each). The material sequenced was CD4+ T cells sorted from blood, taken at week 0. CDR3: CASSLMGPDRDEQFF. In DNA, the CDR3 is TGTGCCAGCAGTTTAATGGGACCAGATCGGGATGAGCAGTTCTTC.